Below, 2 T cell receptor beta chains from the same sample are listed, as sequenced in a study of T cells in Graves' hyperthyroidism and ophthalmopathy. There were TCR beta CDR3 regions amplified from RNA transcripts. The HTBI primer set drove a first-round RT-PCR of the TCR CDR3. TCRdb re-analysed the multiplex PCR reads in MiXCR, keeping a single row per CDR3 protein. The table includes hundreds of thousands of distinct CDR3 sequences, roughly 40% detected once. The sequenced sample consisted of blood. These receptors came from a man aged 18 to 30 with Graves' hyperthyroidism.

This clonotype was detected ten times or more. This chain links TRBV24-1 with TRBJ2-5, with unresolved D. The germline CDR1 and CDR2 sequences are KGHDR and SFDVKD. V lost 1 base to trimming and J lost 2 bases, with 7 bases between them. The CDR3 contains 14 residues. In nucleotides, the CDR3 is TGTGCCACCAGTGATTTTAGTCTACAAGAGACCCAGTACTTC. Translated: CATSDFSLQETQYF.

A remark on this clonotype: Since no conserved phenylalanine or tryptophan closes the CDR3, a read error is the likely cause. No DNA is shown, since the ends of the CDR3 on it are uncertain; the CDR3 is the one TCRdb lists. The V gene is TRBV15, the J gene TRBJ2-2; the table's D call, TRBD1, has no DNA check behind it. Germline loops: CDR1 LNHNV, CDR2 YYDKDF (reference sequence). From its first to its last residue, the CDR3 has 8 amino acids. This CDR3 reads CATSSPGT.